The present T cell receptor (beta chain) was sequenced within a study of T cell repertoires in cytomegalovirus infection. Study conclusions and caveats: CMV-specific HLA-C-restricted TCR beta clonotypes dominated the ex vivo response.

The sample holds many counts of this clonotype. Its specificity is unknown. The CDR3 contains 14 residues. V was pared by 3 bases and J by 3 bases, with 9 bases between. MiXCR, run by TCRdb on the reads, gives a single entry per CDR3 protein. The sample has approximately 340,000 distinct CDR3 sequences, just under 30% seen once. Sequencing used cultured PBMCs, obtained from culture after CMV antigen stimulation. This receptor was obtained from a human donor in good health (CMV status not recorded). Some clones in this sample may be carry-over from other donors' samples. The chain employs TRBV12-3 or TRBV12-4 and TRBJ1-3; D possibly corresponds to TRBD1 (6 bases). CDR3 sequence reads: CASSFGTLGNTIYF. CDR3 bases: TGTGCCAGCAGTTTCGGGACACTTGGAAACACCATATATTTT.